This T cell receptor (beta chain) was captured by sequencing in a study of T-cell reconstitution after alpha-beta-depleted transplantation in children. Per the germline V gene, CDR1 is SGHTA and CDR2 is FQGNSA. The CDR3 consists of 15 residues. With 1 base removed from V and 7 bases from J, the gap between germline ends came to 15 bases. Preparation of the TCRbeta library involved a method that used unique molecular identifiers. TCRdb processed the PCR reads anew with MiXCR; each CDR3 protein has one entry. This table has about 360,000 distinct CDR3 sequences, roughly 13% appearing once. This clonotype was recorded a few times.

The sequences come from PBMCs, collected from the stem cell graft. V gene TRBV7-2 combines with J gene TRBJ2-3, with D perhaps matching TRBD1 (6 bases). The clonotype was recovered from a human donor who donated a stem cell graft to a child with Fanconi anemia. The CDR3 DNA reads TGTGCCAGCAGCTTAGACCCCTTCGACAGGAATACGCAGTATTTT. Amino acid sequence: CASSLDPFDRNTQYF.